There are many counts of the clone carrying this TCR beta chain. This entry is derived from a study of patients and donors after allogeneic stem cell transplantation. Using its own MiXCR run on the RT-PCR reads, TCRdb lists one record per CDR3 protein. The sample contains roughly 940,000 distinct CDR3 sequences, more than 15% of which appear only once. Sample: blood, either unsorted or a sorted T cell fraction (not recorded which). The clonotype was recovered from a human donor who was either an allogeneic HSCT recipient or a stem cell or donor lymphocyte infusion donor (not recorded which). It is not recorded whose cells these are; they may come from a transplant donor.

In DNA form, the CDR3 reads TGTGCCAGCAGTTTAAGAGGGTTCGCCACCGGGGAGCTGTTTTTT. Its protein product is CASSLRGFATGELFF. This chain links TRBV12-3 or TRBV12-4 with TRBJ2-2, with D perhaps TRBD2 (5 bases). The CDR3 consists of 15 residues. Between the trimmed V and J ends, which lost 2 bases and 4 bases, there was a span of 11 bases.